This TCR beta chain was sequenced for a study of blood T cell repertoires in COVID-19. Across the whole study: The origin of the acute and convalescent COVID-19 samples was the United States, Italy and Spain. The cDNA or gDNA used as material had been derived from T cells, B-cell-depleted T cells, or PBMCs.

As originally analysed: For nucleated cells, counts were estimated from reference gene primer amplification. Sequencing was performed with immunoSEQ multiplex PCR; in TCRdb, only in-frame clones are kept and a portion is missing. V and J calls plus clone size are reproduced from that table; the DNA served to infer D and trimming. Here the sample spans 130,000 to 150,000 clones, 70% to 90% being singletons. The clonotype originates from a human donor with acute or convalescent COVID-19. The donor label of this sample is uncertain. Sequencing used peripheral blood.

As DNA, the CDR3 is TGTGCCAGCAGTCCAGGGGGGAAGGGCGGCGAGCAGTACTTC. It yields the protein CASSPGGKGGEQYF. The chain is built from TRBV2 and TRBJ2-7, with D perhaps matching TRBD1 (7 bases). CDR1 SNHLY and CDR2 FYNNEI come from the germline V gene. The CDR3 consists of 14 residues. The germline V and J ends were trimmed by 5 bases and 6 bases, with 17 bases remaining between them.